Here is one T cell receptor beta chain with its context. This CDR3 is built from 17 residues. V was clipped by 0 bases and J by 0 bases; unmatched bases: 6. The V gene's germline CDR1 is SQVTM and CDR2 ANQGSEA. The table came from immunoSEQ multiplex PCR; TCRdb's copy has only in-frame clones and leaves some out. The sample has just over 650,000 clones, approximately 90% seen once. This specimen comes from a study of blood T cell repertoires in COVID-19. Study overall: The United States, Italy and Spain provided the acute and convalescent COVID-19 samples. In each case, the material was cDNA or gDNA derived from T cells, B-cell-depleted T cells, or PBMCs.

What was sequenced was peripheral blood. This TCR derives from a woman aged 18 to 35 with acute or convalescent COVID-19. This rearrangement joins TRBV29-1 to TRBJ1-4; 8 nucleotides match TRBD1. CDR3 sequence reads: CSVEDGGTGATNEKLFF. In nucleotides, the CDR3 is TGCAGCGTTGAAGATGGGGGGACAGGTGCAACTAATGAAAAACTGTTTTTT.